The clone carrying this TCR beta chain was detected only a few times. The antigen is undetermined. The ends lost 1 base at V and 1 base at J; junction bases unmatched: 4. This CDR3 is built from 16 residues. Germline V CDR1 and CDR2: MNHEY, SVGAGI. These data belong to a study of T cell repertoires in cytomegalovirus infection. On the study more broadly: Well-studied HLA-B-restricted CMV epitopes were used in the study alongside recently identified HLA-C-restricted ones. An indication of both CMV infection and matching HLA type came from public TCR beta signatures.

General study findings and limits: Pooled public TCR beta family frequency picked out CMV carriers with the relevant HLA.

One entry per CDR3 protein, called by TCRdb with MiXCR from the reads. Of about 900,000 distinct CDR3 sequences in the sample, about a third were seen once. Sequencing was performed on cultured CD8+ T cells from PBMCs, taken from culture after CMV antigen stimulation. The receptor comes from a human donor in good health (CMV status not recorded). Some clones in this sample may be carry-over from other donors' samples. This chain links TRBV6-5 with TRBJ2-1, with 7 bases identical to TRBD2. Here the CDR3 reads CASSYLGAGSYNEQFF. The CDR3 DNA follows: TGTGCCAGCAGTTACTTAGGAGCGGGATCCTACAATGAGCAGTTCTTC.